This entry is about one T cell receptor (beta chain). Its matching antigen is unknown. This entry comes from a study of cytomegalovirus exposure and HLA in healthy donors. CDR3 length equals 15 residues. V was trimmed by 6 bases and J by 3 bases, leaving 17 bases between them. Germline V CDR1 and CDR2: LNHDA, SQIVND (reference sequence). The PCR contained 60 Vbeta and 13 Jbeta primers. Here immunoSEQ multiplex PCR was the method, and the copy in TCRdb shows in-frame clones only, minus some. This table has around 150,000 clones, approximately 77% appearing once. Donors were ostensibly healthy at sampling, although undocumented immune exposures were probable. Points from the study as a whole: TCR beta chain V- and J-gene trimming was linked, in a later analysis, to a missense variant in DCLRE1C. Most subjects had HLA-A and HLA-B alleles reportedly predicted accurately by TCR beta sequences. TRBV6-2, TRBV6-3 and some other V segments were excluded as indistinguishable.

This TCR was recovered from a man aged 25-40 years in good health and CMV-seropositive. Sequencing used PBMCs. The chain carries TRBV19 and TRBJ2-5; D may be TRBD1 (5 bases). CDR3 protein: CASSPLSREKETQYF. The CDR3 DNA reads TGTGCCAGTAGCCCATTAAGCAGGGAAAAAGAGACCCAGTACTTC.